This T cell receptor (beta chain) was identified during a study of T-cell reconstitution after alpha-beta-depleted transplantation in children. Overall study results and limits: The study reportedly traced alpha-beta T cells about two months after transplant to several hundred expanded graft clones. Hyperexpanded clones declined; after one year, newly produced T cells mostly supplied diversity.

Germline V lookup: CDR1 SEHNR, CDR2 FQNEAQ (reference sequence). There are 15 residues in the CDR3. V lost 2 bases, J lost 5 bases, and 6 bases stayed unmatched. TCRbeta library construction was performed incorporating unique molecular identifiers. A single record per CDR3 protein comes from TCRdb applying MiXCR to the PCR reads. The table shows about 980,000 distinct CDR3 sequences, with less than 30% occurring only once. This clonotype was seen a handful of times. Antigen specificity is unknown. This TCR derives from a boy in the first two years of life who had a stem cell transplant for SCID, so the T cells may come from the graft donor. This sample comprised PBMCs, mostly from graft donor cells, obtained 360 days after TCRalphabeta/CD19-depleted stem cell transplant. The chain is built from TRBV7-9 and TRBJ2-5, with 9 nucleotides matching TRBD1. CDR3 sequence reads: CASSLPRTGEETQYF. The CDR3 bases are TGTGCCAGCAGCTTACCCCGGACAGGGGAGGAGACCCAGTACTTC.